The 22 T cell receptor beta chains reported below all come from one sample, sequenced in a study of cytotoxic CD8 clonotypes in ibrutinib-treated CLL. TCRdb's table, derived via immunoSEQ multiplex PCR, lists solely in-frame clones and lacks some. The table has roughly 17,000 clones, around two thirds seen once. The sample in question was PBMCs, obtained after 12 months of ibrutinib treatment. The receptors come from a human donor with chronic lymphocytic leukemia.

This clone was seen only once. This CDR3 reads CASSYFARETQYF. The CDR3 DNA follows: TGTGCCAGCAGTTACTTCGCGAGAGAGACCCAGTACTTC. The rearrangement joins TRBV6-6 to TRBJ2-5, with no clear D. This CDR3 has 13 residues. Per the germline V gene, CDR1 is MNHNY and CDR2 is SVGAGI (reference sequence). Trimming stripped 1 base from V and 4 bases from J, with 7 bases between.

This chain connects TRBV9 to TRBJ2-7, with 7 bases identical to TRBD2. Germline assignment: CDR1 SGDLS and CDR2 YYNGEE. The CDR3 is made up of 16 amino acids. Trimming at V came to 6 bases and at J to 5 bases, leaving 17 bases not matched to a gene. CDR3 loop: CASTPTGASGPDEQYF. DNA for the CDR3: TGTGCCAGCACTCCCACCGGGGCTAGCGGACCAGACGAGCAGTACTTC. The full variable domain, with the rest looked up from reference TRBV9 and TRBJ2-7, is DSGVTQTPKHLITATGQRVTLRCSPRSGDLSVYWYQQSLDQGLQFLIQYYNGEERAKGNILERFSAQQFPDLHSELNLSSLELGDSALYFCASTPTGASGPDEQYFGPGTRLTVT.

The chain couples TRBV5-1 to TRBJ2-1; 12 bases fit TRBD2. Germline V gene sequence: CDR1 SGHRS, CDR2 YFSETQ. V dropped 4 bases and J dropped 9; count of bases not matched to a gene: 8. The CDR3 covers 15 residues. The CDR3 here is CASSVTSGSEGEQFF. CDR3 DNA sequence: TGCGCCAGCAGCGTGACTAGCGGGAGTGAAGGTGAGCAGTTCTTC.

This chain uses TRBV9 with TRBJ2-3; TRBD2 might be the D (6 bases). The CDR3 runs 13 residues. Trimming stripped 0 bases from V and 11 bases from J, with 13 bases between. Germline values: CDR1 SGDLS, CDR2 YYNGEE. The CDR3 loop reads CASSVGGGTGQYF. In DNA, the CDR3 is TGTGCCAGCAGCGTAGGGGGCGGGACTGGGCAGTATTTT.

This clone was seen a handful of times. CDR3 sequence reads: CASSLVQVQGDYEQYF. CDR3 DNA: TGTGCCAGCAGCTTAGTACAGGTCCAGGGGGACTACGAGCAGTACTTC. The rearrangement links TRBV7-9 to TRBJ2-7, with 7 bases fitting TRBD1. The CDR3 spans 16 residues. Germline V gene sequence: CDR1 SEHNR, CDR2 FQNEAQ (reference sequence). Trimming took 1 base from V and 3 from J; bases not matched to a gene: 9.

The CDR3, as DNA: TGTGCCAGCAGCTTACAGGGGCACCCCGGTGAAGCTTTCTTT. Protein product: CASSLQGHPGEAFF. This chain links TRBV7-2 with TRBJ1-1; the D gene is possibly TRBD1 (6 bases). There are 14 residues in the CDR3. From germline, CDR1 is SGHTA and CDR2 FQGNSA. V lost 2 bases to trimming and J lost 7 bases, with 14 bases between them.

This clone is deemed large (0.1 to 1%). The chain recombines TRBV5-1 with TRBJ2-2; D is undetermined. Trimming took off 0 bases at V and 4 bases at J, with 13 bases between the two ends. Germline V gene data show CDR1 as SGHRS and CDR2 as YFSETQ. This CDR3 is 16 amino acids long. The DNA for the CDR3 is TGCGCCAGCAGCTTGGGACATTCGCCCCGCACCGGGGAGCTGTTTTTT. This encodes CASSLGHSPRTGELFF.

V gene TRBV2 combines with J gene TRBJ2-3; 10 nucleotides line up with TRBD2. V shed 0 bases, J shed 1 base, and the junction held 7 bases outside the gene matches. CDR1 and CDR2 from the germline V gene are SNHLY and FYNNEI. The CDR3 covers 18 residues. DNA for the CDR3: TGTGCCAGCAGTGAAGCCGGGGCTAGCGGGAGTGGCACAGATACGCAGTATTTT. This translates into CASSEAGASGSGTDTQYF.

The rearrangement links TRBV28 to TRBJ1-4, with a possible D match to TRBD1 (5 bases). The CDR3 extends over 13 amino acids. CDR1 MDHEN and CDR2 SYDVKM come from the germline V gene. Trimming cost V 6 bases and J 7 bases, with 12 bases left between them. Here the CDR3 reads CASSFPGVEKLFF. For the CDR3, the DNA is TGTGCCAGCAGCTTCCCGGGGGTTGAAAAACTGTTTTTT. The complete variable domain, with remaining parts taken from reference TRBV28 and TRBJ1-4, reads DVKVTQSSRYLVKRTGEKVFLECVQDMDHENMFWYRQDPGLGLRLIYFSYDVKMKEKGDIPEGYSVSREKKERFSLILESASTNQTSMYLCASSFPGVEKLFFGSGTQLSVL.

The table lists this clone with a few counts. The chain uses TRBV6-6 and TRBJ1-5; D gene unclear. Between the trimmed V and J ends, which lost 2 bases and 0 bases, there was a span of 5 bases. Germline loops: CDR1 MNHNY, CDR2 SVGAGI (reference sequence). This CDR3 has 14 amino acids. In nucleotides, the CDR3 is TGTGCCAGCAGTTACGGGGATAGCAATCAGCCCCAGCATTTT. Translation gives CASSYGDSNQPQHF.

The genes are TRBV7-9 and TRBJ2-1; 10 bases agree with TRBD2. The CDR3 length is 16 residues. CDR1 and CDR2 (germline): SEHNR, FQNEAQ (reference sequence). The V and J ends lost 4 bases and 7 bases, in that order; junction bases with no gene match: 10. CDR3 loop: CASSYPRASGRNEQFF. The CDR3 DNA is TGTGCCAGCAGCTACCCCCGTGCTAGCGGGAGAAATGAGCAGTTCTTC. The whole variable domain, filled in from reference TRBV7-9 and TRBJ2-1, reads DTGVSQNPRHKITKRGQNVTFRCDPISEHNRLYWYRQTLGQGPEFLTYFQNEAQLEKSRLLSDRFSAERPKGSFSTLEIQRTEQGDSAMYLCASSYPRASGRNEQFFGPGTRLTVL.

The rearrangement uses TRBV6-1 and TRBJ2-7; 9 positions agree with TRBD2. Germline V gene sequence: CDR1 MNHNS, CDR2 SASEGT. CDR3 length: 14 residues. V trimming: 7 bases; J trimming: 5 bases; junction bases outside the gene matches: 9. As DNA, the CDR3 is TGTGCCAGCACCCCCGGGACTAGCACACACGAGCAGTACTTC. Residues: CASTPGTSTHEQYF.

The V call is TRBV2, the J call TRBJ2-5; the D gene is possibly TRBD1 (5 bases). The CDR3 sequence is 14 residues long. The ends were cut back, 5 bases at V and 2 bases at J, with 12 bases in the middle. Germline CDR1 and CDR2: SNHLY and FYNNEI. The CDR3 DNA is TGTGCCAGCAGTACCAGGGTAATGCAAGAGACCCAGTACTTC. Residues: CASSTRVMQETQYF.

This clone was observed a handful of times. J is TRBJ2-1 and V is TRBV6-6, with D tentatively TRBD2 (6 bases). The V gene lost 2 bases and the J gene lost 1 base, with 9 bases spanning the gap. Germline V CDR1 and CDR2: MNHNY, SVGAGI (reference sequence). The CDR3 is made up of 15 amino acids. The CDR3 region is CASSYRESSYNEQFF. The DNA for the CDR3 is TGTGCCAGCAGTTACCGGGAGAGTTCCTACAATGAGCAGTTCTTC.

The chain employs TRBV7-9 and TRBJ2-3, with 8 bases lining up with TRBD2. The CDR3 runs 16 residues. Trimming at V came to 5 bases and at J to 0 bases, leaving 7 bases not matched to a gene. Germline CDR1 reads SEHNR; CDR2 reads FQNEAQ (reference sequence). The CDR3 here is CASSPQLAESTDTQYF. In DNA form, the CDR3 reads TGTGCCAGCAGCCCCCAACTAGCGGAGAGCACAGATACGCAGTATTTT.

The CDR3 nucleotides read TGTGCCTGGAGTGTTGGATCCCAAGAGACCCAGTACTTC. Its protein is CAWSVGSQETQYF. The V gene is TRBV30, the J gene TRBJ2-5; no firm D call. Germline CDR1 and CDR2: GTSNPN and SVGIG (reference sequence). This CDR3 region has 13 residues. The V gene lost 0 bases and the J gene lost 1 base, with 6 bases spanning the gap.

This clone was detected only once. The chain carries TRBV5-4 and TRBJ2-2, with D perhaps matching TRBD1 (6 bases). Trimming left V 2 bases short and J 6 bases short, with 8 bases between. The CDR3 has 13 amino acids. Germline lookup yields CDR1 SGHNT and CDR2 YYREEE (reference sequence). The CDR3 loop is CASSLQGPGELFF. The CDR3 nucleotides are TGTGCCAGCAGCTTACAGGGACCCGGGGAGCTGTTTTTT.

The chain recombines TRBV2 with TRBJ2-1; D uncertain. The CDR3 extends over 13 amino acids. The V end lost 7 bases, the J end lost 4 bases, and 11 bases lay between the germline ends. Germline lookup yields CDR1 SNHLY and CDR2 FYNNEI. The CDR3 DNA reads TGTGCCAGCATGAGCAGGCCGTACAATGAGCAGTTCTTC. Amino acids: CASMSRPYNEQFF.

V gene TRBV6-4 combines with J gene TRBJ2-1; a possible D gene is TRBD2 (6 bases). The CDR3 consists of 13 residues. The V gene lost 5 bases and the J gene lost 5 bases, with 10 bases spanning the gap. Germline V lookup: CDR1 MRHNA, CDR2 SNTAGT. CDR3 DNA sequence: TGTGCCAGCAGTAGGACTATCGACAATGAGCAGTTCTTC. This gives the protein CASSRTIDNEQFF.

This sequence joins TRBV7-9 and TRBJ2-7; D perhaps matches TRBD1 (5 bases). Per germline, CDR1 SEHNR and CDR2 FQNEAQ (reference sequence). The CDR3 length is 15 residues. The V end lost 5 bases, the J end lost 3 bases, and 17 bases lay between the germline ends. The CDR3 protein is CASSITGKLSYEQYF. The CDR3 DNA follows: TGTGCCAGCAGCATCACAGGAAAATTAAGCTACGAGCAGTACTTC. Together with reference TRBV7-9 and TRBJ2-7, the CDR3 gives the full variable domain: DTGVSQNPRHKITKRGQNVTFRCDPISEHNRLYWYRQTLGQGPEFLTYFQNEAQLEKSRLLSDRFSAERPKGSFSTLEIQRTEQGDSAMYLCASSITGKLSYEQYFGPGTRLTVT.

CDR3 residues: CASSKGGNQPQHF. In nucleotides, the CDR3 is TGTGCCAGTAGTAAGGGTGGCAATCAGCCCCAGCATTTT. This chain uses TRBV19 with TRBJ1-5; D gene ambiguous. V shed 4 bases and J shed 2 bases, with 6 bases lying between them. The CDR3 runs 13 residues. The germline gives CDR1 LNHDA, CDR2 SQIVND (reference sequence).

This chain joins TRBV30 and TRBJ2-2, with D uncertain. From germline, CDR1 is GTSNPN and CDR2 SVGIG (reference sequence). The length of the CDR3 is 14 residues. V lost 0 bases to trimming and J lost 0 bases, with 5 bases between them. This CDR3 reads CAWSVFPNTGELFF. For the CDR3, the DNA is TGTGCCTGGAGTGTATTCCCGAACACCGGGGAGCTGTTTTTT.